This T cell receptor beta chain came from a study of molecular identifiers for immune sequencing clone quantification. TCRdb fed the PCR reads into MiXCR, producing one record per CDR3 protein. Of some 41,000 distinct CDR3 sequences in the sample, approximately 17% are singletons; the top ten hold about 7%. Study findings and constraints: Highly expanded clones may be undercounted when identical TCR molecules share barcodes.

This clonotype showed up many times. Its antigen remains unidentified. This TCR was recovered from a human donor in good health. Some libraries in this study had Jurkat cell RNA spiked in. Sequencing was carried out using naive CD8+ T cells from blood, with Jurkat cell RNA spiked in. Subset reported: FACS-sorted CD8+CD4-CCR7+CD45RA+ naive T cells.

This CDR3 is CSARDSYRFGSPLHF. The CDR3 DNA sequence: TGCAGTGCTAGAGATTCGTACAGGTTCGGTTCACCCCTCCACTTT. The V and J genes are TRBV20-1 and TRBJ1-6; D may be TRBD1 (5 bases). Germline values: CDR1 DFQATT, CDR2 SNEGSKA (reference sequence). The CDR3 is made up of 15 amino acids. V shed 0 bases and J shed 9 bases, with 15 bases lying between them.